The clone carrying this TCR beta chain was detected ten times or more. This sample stems from a study of T-cell reconstitution after alpha-beta-depleted transplantation in children. This sample's TCRbeta library carried unique molecular identifier barcodes. TCRdb re-called the PCR reads with MiXCR, one entry per CDR3 protein. The profile shows about 610,000 distinct CDR3 sequences, roughly a tenth of them singletons. The sequences come from PBMCs from the stem cell graft donor, collected from the stem cell graft. The origin of this receptor is a human donor who donated a stem cell graft to a child with acute myeloid leukemia.

The CDR3 sequence: CASSQGLGSMSYNEQFF. In DNA, the CDR3 is TGCGCCAGCAGCCAAGGGCTGGGGAGTATGTCCTACAATGAGCAGTTCTTC. The V gene is TRBV4-3, the J gene TRBJ2-1, with TRBD2 as a possible D gene (5 bases). V gave up 1 base and J gave up 1 base, with 14 bases separating them. The CDR3 has 17 residues. From germline, CDR1 is LGHNA and CDR2 YSLEER.